This T cell receptor (beta chain) was observed in a study of T cell responses to AZD1222 COVID-19 vaccine. General study points: With dominance at 160-218 and 743-854, vaccine-associated CD4 TCRs spanned spike. Seropositivity was recorded at baseline in only a handful of AZD1222 recipients. A rise in Spike-specific TCR breadth and depth followed two AZD1222 doses. A reported finding is that nearly half of spike-specific TCRs target unmutated variant regions.

Sequencing used immunoSEQ multiplex PCR; TCRdb keeps in-frame clones, though not all of them. The sample has approximately 110,000 clones; 82% are singletons. Turning to this clone: Its target is unknown.

Germline V gene sequence: CDR1 KGHSH, CDR2 LQKENI. The trim removed 6 bases at V and 4 bases at J, leaving 7 bases unmatched. This CDR3 contains 14 residues. The starting material was peripheral blood, obtained on day 0 of AZD1222 vaccination. The chain joins TRBV18 to TRBJ1-2; 8 bases are a match to TRBD1. The sequence was obtained from an adult in good health. For the CDR3, the DNA is TGTGCCAGCTCCCGCACGACAGGGGCCTATGGCTACACCTTC. It is translated as CASSRTTGAYGYTF.